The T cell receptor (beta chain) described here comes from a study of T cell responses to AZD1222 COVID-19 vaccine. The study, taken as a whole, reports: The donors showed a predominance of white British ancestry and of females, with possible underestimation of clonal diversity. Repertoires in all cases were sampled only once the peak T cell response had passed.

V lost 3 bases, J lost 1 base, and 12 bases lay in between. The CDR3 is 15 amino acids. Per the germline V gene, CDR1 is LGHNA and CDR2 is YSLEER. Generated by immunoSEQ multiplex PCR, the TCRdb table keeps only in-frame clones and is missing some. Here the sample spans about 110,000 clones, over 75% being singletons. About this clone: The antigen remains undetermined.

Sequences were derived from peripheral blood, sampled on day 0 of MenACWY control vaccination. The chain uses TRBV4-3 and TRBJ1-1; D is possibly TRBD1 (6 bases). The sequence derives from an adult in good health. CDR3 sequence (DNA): TGCGCCAGCAGCCACTCAGGGGTCGGGAACACTGAAGCTTTCTTT. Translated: CASSHSGVGNTEAFF.